The 13 T cell receptor beta chains listed next were all sequenced from one sample in a study of T cell repertoires in cytomegalovirus infection. TCRdb passed the reads through MiXCR, listing each CDR3 protein once. The table shows 110,000 or so distinct CDR3 sequences, with around 30% occurring only once. Their antigens remain unidentified. The sample in question was CD8+ T cells from cultured PBMCs, obtained from culture after CMV antigen stimulation. These receptors were collected from a human donor in good health (CMV status not recorded). Some clones in this sample may be carry-over from other donors' samples.

The gene calls are TRBV5-4 and TRBJ2-5; D is undetermined. CDR3 length: 15 amino acids. Trimming pared 0 bases from V and 8 bases from J, leaving 17 bases between. Germline lookup yields CDR1 SGHNT and CDR2 YYREEE (reference sequence). CDR3 sequence: CASSLDTDQENTQYF. CDR3 nucleotide sequence: TGTGCCAGCAGCTTGGACACAGACCAAGAGAACACCCAGTACTTC.

This clonotype was seen more than once but under ten times. The chain is built from TRBV27 and TRBJ2-7; 10 bases line up with TRBD1. The V gene end was trimmed by 3 bases and the J gene end by 2 bases; junction bases not matched to a gene: 7. Germline-derived CDR1 and CDR2 are MNHEY and SMNVEV (reference sequence). The CDR3 runs 16 residues. The DNA for the CDR3 is TGTGCCAGCAGTTTCACCTCCGGGACAGGGGCCTACGAGCAGTACTTC. Its protein product is CASSFTSGTGAYEQYF.

This clonotype was recorded only once. The gene calls are TRBV15 and TRBJ1-1; 9 bases are a match to TRBD1. CDR1 is LNHNV and CDR2 is YYDKDF in the germline V gene (reference sequence). The CDR3 runs to 15 residues. Unmatched junction bases numbered 3, after V lost 3 bases and J lost 1 base. The CDR3, as DNA: TGTGCCACCAGCAGGGCGGGACAGGGGAACACTGAAGCTTTCTTT. Translating it yields CATSRAGQGNTEAFF.

The chain couples TRBV7-9 to TRBJ2-5; TRBD1 agrees at 7 bases. Germline assignment: CDR1 SEHNR and CDR2 FQNEAQ (reference sequence). V was pared by 4 bases and J by 2 bases, with 4 bases of the junction left unmatched. This CDR3 comprises 14 residues. CDR3 protein: CASSSPGQQETQYF. CDR3 nucleotides: TGTGCCAGCAGCTCACCGGGACAGCAAGAGACCCAGTACTTC.

This clonotype came up many times. The J gene is TRBJ2-7, the V gene TRBV7-8; 7 bases fit TRBD1. The CDR3 covers 14 residues. The junction had 7 bases not matched to a gene; V was cut back by 5 bases and J by 3 bases. Germline V gene sequence: CDR1 SGHVS, CDR2 FQNEAQ. Here the CDR3 DNA reads TGTGCCAGCAGCCCAGATGCAGGGGGCTACGAGCAGTACTTC. Protein product: CASSPDAGGYEQYF.

This clonotype was counted ten times or more. V usage is TRBV7-6 and J usage is TRBJ2-7; D not certain. Germline lookup yields CDR1 SGHVS and CDR2 FNYEAQ. Trimming took off 0 bases at V and 0 bases at J, with 9 bases between the two ends. The CDR3 totals 15 residues. The CDR3, as DNA: TGTGCCAGCAGCTTAGCCCTTGGGAACTCCTACGAGCAGTACTTC. It translates to CASSLALGNSYEQYF.

This sequence joins TRBV25-1 and TRBJ1-2; D gene unclear. The CDR3 runs 14 residues. Trimming stripped 2 bases from V and 4 bases from J, with 11 bases between. CDR1 is MGHDK, CDR2 SYGVNS, per germline. CDR3 bases: TGTGCCAGCAGTGAAGGCGTTCTAGGCTATGGCTACACCTTC. Its translation: CASSEGVLGYGYTF.

The rearrangement joins TRBV2 to TRBJ2-7; D not resolved. Looked up from germline, CDR1 is SNHLY and CDR2 is FYNNEI. This CDR3 comprises 12 residues. The ends were cut back, 2 bases at V and 6 bases at J, with 8 bases in the middle. The CDR3 nucleotides read TGTGCCAGCAGTGAACCAGGCCCCGAGCAGTACTTC. Translating it yields CASSEPGPEQYF. Combining the CDR3 with reference TRBV2 and TRBJ2-7 gives the whole variable domain EPEVTQTPSHQVTQMGQEVILRCVPISNHLYFYWYRQILGQKVEFLVSFYNNEISEKSEIFDDQFSVERPDGSNFTLKIRSTKLEDSAMYFCASSEPGPEQYFGPGTRLTVT.

In its sample, this clonotype was seen many times. The junction shows a germline mismatch at one end, possibly a read error. The chain links TRBV7-8 to TRBJ2-1, with D possibly being TRBD2 (7 bases). The CDR3 contains 18 residues. CDR1 is SGHVS and CDR2 is FQNEAQ in the germline V gene. CDR3 in amino acids: CASSLEGRGRSSYNEQFF. For the CDR3, the DNA is TGTGCCAGCAGTTTAGAGGGGCGGGGGCGGAGCTCCTACAATGAGCAGTTCTTC.

The table lists this clonotype with a few counts. The chain combines TRBV6-5 with TRBJ2-5, with 11 bases that match TRBD2. V was clipped by 4 bases and J by 5 bases; unmatched bases: 6. Germline CDR1 is MNHEY and CDR2 is SVGAGI. The CDR3 totals 15 residues. The CDR3 nucleotides read TGTGCCAGCAGTTTTAGCGGGGGGGCCCGCGAGACCCAGTACTTC. Translated, it gives CASSFSGGARETQYF.

The J gene is TRBJ1-1, the V gene TRBV7-9, with TRBD1 matching 8 bases. Germline trimming cut 2 bases from V and 6 bases from J; bases unmatched to any gene: 8. The CDR3 length is 15 residues. Germline V gene data show CDR1 as SEHNR and CDR2 as FQNEAQ (reference sequence). The CDR3 sequence: CASSLIDGQGSEAFF. In DNA, the CDR3 is TGTGCCAGCAGCTTAATTGACGGACAGGGCTCTGAAGCTTTCTTT.

This chain links TRBV4-1 with TRBJ1-2; D is uncertain. Germline values: CDR1 MGHRA, CDR2 YSYEKL. The CDR3 sequence is 15 residues long. The V end lost 0 bases, the J end lost 0 bases, and 8 bases lay between the germline ends. The CDR3 region is CASSQEAATNYGYTF. Here the CDR3 DNA reads TGCGCCAGCAGCCAAGAGGCGGCAACTAACTATGGCTACACCTTC.

This rearrangement joins TRBV12-5 to TRBJ1-1, with no clear D. The CDR3 has 12 amino acids. In germline, CDR1 is LGHNT, CDR2 FRNRAP. V dropped 6 bases and J dropped 1 base, with 6 bases sitting between them. The CDR3 nucleotides are TGTGCTAGTGGCCCGGCGAACACTGAAGCTTTCTTT. Translation gives CASGPANTEAFF.